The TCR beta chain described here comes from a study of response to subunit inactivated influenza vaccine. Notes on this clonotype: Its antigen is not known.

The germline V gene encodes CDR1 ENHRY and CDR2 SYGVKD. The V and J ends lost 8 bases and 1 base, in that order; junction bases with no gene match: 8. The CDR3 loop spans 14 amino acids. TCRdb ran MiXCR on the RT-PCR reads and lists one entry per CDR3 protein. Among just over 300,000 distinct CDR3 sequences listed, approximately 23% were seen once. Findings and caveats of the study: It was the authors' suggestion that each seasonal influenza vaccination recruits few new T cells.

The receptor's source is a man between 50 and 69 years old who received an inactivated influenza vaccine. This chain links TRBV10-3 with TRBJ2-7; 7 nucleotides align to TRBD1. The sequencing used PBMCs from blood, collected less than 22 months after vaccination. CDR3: CAIGWGQTSYEQYF. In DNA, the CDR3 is TGTGCCATCGGATGGGGACAGACATCCTACGAGCAGTACTTC.